Here is one T cell receptor beta chain with its context. The data belong to a study of blood T cell repertoires in COVID-19. The wider study: Samples representing acute and convalescent COVID-19 were sourced from the United States, Italy and Spain. PBMCs, B-cell-depleted T cells, or T cells provided the cDNA or gDNA that made up the material.

A Seattle source enrolled patients during active infection and followed them longitudinally. In the original workflow: How many nucleated cells were present was estimated from reference gene primer amplification. Produced via immunoSEQ multiplex PCR; TCRdb's table is partial and in-frame only. The V and J calls and clone size were taken over from that table, and D and trimming were inferred from the DNA. The sample lists about 160,000 clones, more than 75% seen once, with about 9.4% in the top ten. In germline, CDR1 is MNHEY, CDR2 SVGAGI. The CDR3 is made up of 15 amino acids. Trimming took 8 bases from V and 4 from J; bases not matched to a gene: 8.

The sequencing sample was made of peripheral blood. This receptor was taken from a woman between 65 and 79 years old with COVID-19, enrolled during active disease. The chain uses TRBV6-5 and TRBJ2-5, with 12 bases lining up with TRBD2. The CDR3 DNA follows: TGTGCCAGCGGGTCTAGCGGGGGGGCAAGAGAGACCCAGTACTTC. It yields the protein CASGSSGGARETQYF.